The 20 T cell receptor beta chains listed next were all sequenced from one sample in a study of T cell responses to AZD1222 COVID-19 vaccine. Here immunoSEQ multiplex PCR was the method, and the copy in TCRdb shows in-frame clones only, minus some. The sample lists hundreds of thousands of clones; roughly 91% were seen once. The sequencing here drew on peripheral blood, taken on day 0 of MenACWY control vaccination. All receptors come from an adult in good health.

This rearrangement joins TRBV5-4 to TRBJ2-1, with 8 bases matching TRBD2. The CDR3 length is 14 residues. Trimming at V came to 5 bases and at J to 0 bases, leaving 1 base not matched to a gene. Germline V gene sequence: CDR1 SGHNT, CDR2 YYREEE (reference sequence). This CDR3 is CASRSGSSYNEQFF. The CDR3 nucleotides are TGTGCCAGCAGGAGCGGGAGCTCCTACAATGAGCAGTTCTTC.

The chain uses TRBV27 and TRBJ2-7; 7 bases are a match to TRBD1. The CDR3 is 15 amino acids. Germline CDR1 MNHEY, CDR2 SMNVEV (reference sequence). Trimming removed 5 bases from V and 2 bases from J; junction bases left unmatched: 9. CDR3 coding DNA: TGTGCCAGCAGTCCGACTACAGGGGCCACCTACGAGCAGTACTTC. Protein sequence: CASSPTTGATYEQYF.

The rearrangement links TRBV23-1 to TRBJ2-1; D not resolved. Being an ORF, TRBV23-1 has a function that is uncertain. The CDR3 spans 17 residues. The V end lost 3 bases, the J end lost 1 base, and 16 bases lay between the germline ends. The CDR3 loop is CASSHPGPEWSYNEQFF. CDR3 coding DNA: TGCGCCAGCAGTCATCCCGGTCCGGAATGGTCCTACAATGAGCAGTTCTTC.

This rearrangement joins TRBV28 to TRBJ1-2; no clear D gene. V gave up 6 bases and J gave up 1 base, with 18 bases separating them. The germline CDR1 and CDR2 sequences are MDHEN and SYDVKM. The CDR3 loop spans 16 amino acids. The CDR3 DNA reads as TGTGCCAGCAGCCTCGCGGACCCACGCTATAACTATGGCTACACCTTC. Translation: CASSLADPRYNYGYTF.

The V call is TRBV5-8, the J call TRBJ1-4; D unresolved. Trimming removed 0 bases from V and 3 bases from J, with 9 bases in between. In germline, CDR1 is SGHTS, CDR2 YDEGEE. The CDR3 loop spans 15 amino acids. CDR3 sequence reads: CASSLAQLPNEKLFF. CDR3 DNA sequence: TGTGCCAGCAGCTTGGCTCAACTTCCTAATGAAAAACTGTTTTTT.

This chain uses TRBV12-3 or TRBV12-4 with TRBJ2-7, with D possibly TRBD2 on 5 matching bases. The V end was cut by 5 bases, the J end by 3 bases, with 8 bases between. The CDR3 loop spans 12 amino acids. The DNA of the CDR3 is TGTGCCAGCAGTATCCGGGGCTACGAGCAGTACTTC. Translation gives CASSIRGYEQYF.

The chain joins TRBV6-5 to TRBJ2-2; weak D call: TRBD2 (6 bases). The CDR3 is made up of 16 amino acids. CDR1 is MNHEY and CDR2 is SVGAGI in the germline V gene. Trimming stripped 4 bases from V and 1 base from J, with 13 bases between. The CDR3, as DNA: TGTGCCAGCAGTTCCCAGGCAGCGGGGAACACCGGGGAGCTGTTTTTT. Protein: CASSSQAAGNTGELFF.

This chain connects TRBV2 to TRBJ1-2; 7 bases match TRBD1. The ends lost 4 bases at V and 2 bases at J; junction bases unmatched: 4. CDR1 and CDR2 (germline): SNHLY, FYNNEI. The CDR3 sequence is 14 residues long. CDR3 in amino acids: CASSGSTGNYGYTF. In DNA, the CDR3 is TGTGCCAGCAGTGGTTCGACAGGGAACTATGGCTACACCTTC.

The chain has TRBV7-2 and TRBJ1-2; 8 nucleotides align to TRBD1. The CDR3 sequence is 17 residues long. Germline CDR1 reads SGHTA; CDR2 reads FQGNSA. The J segment lost 0 bases and the V segment lost 3 bases, leaving 9 bases of the junction unmatched. CDR3 DNA sequence: TGTGCCAGCAGCTTCGGACAGGGAGATGCCTCTAACTATGGCTACACCTTC. Amino acids: CASSFGQGDASNYGYTF.

This rearrangement joins TRBV5-5 to TRBJ2-5, with 8 bases identical to TRBD1. The V gene end was trimmed by 4 bases and the J gene end by 2 bases; junction bases not matched to a gene: 7. The CDR3 is 15 residues long. Germline lookup yields CDR1 SGHKS and CDR2 YYEKEE (reference sequence). The CDR3 is CASSQQTGAQETQYF. CDR3 DNA: TGTGCCAGCAGCCAACAGACAGGGGCTCAAGAGACCCAGTACTTC.

This chain joins TRBV6-5 and TRBJ2-7; TRBD1 might be the D (6 bases). Germline V gene sequence: CDR1 MNHEY, CDR2 SVGAGI. This CDR3 is 15 amino acids long. Trimming removed 5 bases at V and 7 bases at J, with 21 bases between. The CDR3 sequence: CASSLSLQGTEEQYF. CDR3 DNA: TGTGCCAGCAGTCTTTCCCTGCAGGGGACGGAAGAGCAGTACTTC.

The gene calls are TRBV7-9 and TRBJ2-3; 12 bases align to TRBD2. J gave up 2 bases and V 5 bases, and 5 bases lay outside the gene matches. The CDR3 runs to 16 residues. From germline, CDR1 is SEHNR and CDR2 FQNEAQ (reference sequence). The DNA for the CDR3 is TGTGCCAGCAGCCGTGGACTAGCGGGGCCCACAGATACGCAGTATTTT. Encoded protein: CASSRGLAGPTDTQYF. Full variable domain (remainder filled in from reference TRBV7-9 and TRBJ2-3): DTGVSQNPRHKITKRGQNVTFRCDPISEHNRLYWYRQTLGQGPEFLTYFQNEAQLEKSRLLSDRFSAERPKGSFSTLEIQRTEQGDSAMYLCASSRGLAGPTDTQYFGPGTRLTVL.

The chain employs TRBV2 and TRBJ2-7, with TRBD2 matching over 15 bases. The CDR3 sequence is 17 residues long. With V trimmed by 6 bases and J by 0 bases, 6 bases remained unmatched. Germline values: CDR1 SNHLY, CDR2 FYNNEI. Here the CDR3 DNA reads TGTGCCAGCAGGCCGGGACTAGCGGGGGGAAGCTCCTACGAGCAGTACTTC. It is translated as CASRPGLAGGSSYEQYF.

The chain couples TRBV4-1 to TRBJ1-4, with 7 bases that match TRBD1. The junction had 3 bases not matched to a gene; V was cut back by 1 base and J by 1 base. There are 16 residues in the CDR3. Germline loops: CDR1 MGHRA, CDR2 YSYEKL. CDR3 in amino acids: CASSQGHRGTNEKLFF. The DNA of the CDR3 is TGCGCCAGCAGCCAAGGTCACAGGGGAACTAATGAAAAACTGTTTTTT.

This clone was detected a few times. The chain recombines TRBV4-1 with TRBJ1-5; unclear D gene. The CDR3 has 14 residues. Trimming shortened V by 3 bases and J by 7 bases, and 13 bases separated the two germline ends. Germline-derived CDR1 and CDR2 are MGHRA and YSYEKL. The CDR3 is CASSQLTWEQPQHF. CDR3 in DNA: TGCGCCAGCAGCCAGCTGACATGGGAGCAGCCCCAGCATTTT.

The chain combines TRBV7-9 with TRBJ1-2; TRBD1 aligns across 7 bases. CDR3 length equals 13 residues. V shed 7 bases and J 6 bases; nucleotides not matched to a gene: 8. Germline assignment: CDR1 SEHNR and CDR2 FQNEAQ (reference sequence). CDR3 loop: CASTETGRDGYTF. DNA of the CDR3: TGTGCCAGCACCGAGACAGGGAGAGATGGCTACACCTTC.

The chain combines TRBV7-9 with TRBJ1-1; 10 bases are a match to TRBD1. CDR1 and CDR2 (germline): SEHNR, FQNEAQ (reference sequence). The CDR3 is 18 residues long. V gave up 2 bases and J gave up 7 bases; unmatched junction bases: 16. The DNA of the CDR3 is TGTGCCAGCAGCTTAAGTCGGACAGGGGGGGCAAGATTCGATGAAGCTTTCTTT. As protein: CASSLSRTGGARFDEAFF.

This chain uses TRBV15 with TRBJ2-7; tentative D call: TRBD1 (6 bases). This CDR3 comprises 14 residues. V lost 0 bases and J 2 bases, leaving 8 bases between the germline ends. Germline V gene data show CDR1 as LNHNV and CDR2 as YYDKDF (reference sequence). The CDR3 is CATSREQGPYEQYF. The CDR3 region has the DNA TGTGCCACCAGCAGAGAACAGGGCCCCTACGAGCAGTACTTC.

The chain uses TRBV2 and TRBJ1-2; D not certain. V was shortened by 11 bases and J by 8 bases, with 18 bases between the two germline ends. Germline loops: CDR1 SNHLY, CDR2 FYNNEI. This CDR3 spans 12 amino acids. The CDR3, as DNA: TGTGCCTCCCGCCCGGCTTTAGGGGGCTACACCTTC. Protein product: CASRPALGGYTF.

This chain joins TRBV7-9 and TRBJ2-5, with D uncertain. Germline V CDR1 and CDR2: SEHNR, FQNEAQ (reference sequence). Trimming removed 0 bases at V and 5 bases at J, with 7 bases between. The CDR3 covers 13 residues. The CDR3, as DNA: TGTGCCAGCAGCTTAGCAGGCTCGGAGACCCAGTACTTC. It translates to CASSLAGSETQYF.